Each of the 11 T cell receptor beta chains below was sequenced from the same sample in a study of beta chain features in type 1 diabetes. cDNA synthesis used the whole RNA isolate, giving expressed TCRB sequences. The protocol was immunoSEQ multiplex PCR, while the TCRdb copy is restricted to in-frame clones and leaves out a portion. The sample yields some 900,000 clones, around a sixth seen once. The sample comprised naive CD4+ T cells from blood. Receptor source: a woman aged 18-29 years in good health.

This clone was recorded a few times. This chain joins TRBV4-3 and TRBJ1-1; no definite D call. This CDR3 has 14 residues. Germline V gene data show CDR1 as LGHNA and CDR2 as YSLEER. V lost 0 bases to trimming and J lost 9 bases, with 14 bases between them. Written as DNA, the CDR3 is TGCGCCAGCAGCCAAGATATAGGCGGAAGGAAAGCTTTCTTT. Its translation: CASSQDIGGRKAFF.

The chain links TRBV6-5 to TRBJ2-1; 9 positions match TRBD2. The CDR3 runs 16 residues. The junction had 5 bases not matched to a gene; V was cut back by 0 bases and J by 5 bases. CDR1 and CDR2 (germline): MNHEY, SVGAGI. The CDR3 DNA reads as TGTGCCAGCAGTTACTCAATTAGCGGGAGCAACAATGAGCAGTTCTTC. Protein product: CASSYSISGSNNEQFF.

A few counts support this clone. The chain carries TRBV2 and TRBJ2-1; D uncertain. The V and J ends lost 8 bases and 1 base respectively, with 12 bases between them. There are 14 residues in the CDR3. From germline, CDR1 is SNHLY and CDR2 FYNNEI. This CDR3 is CASHQLTSYNEQFF. CDR3 bases: TGTGCCAGCCATCAATTAACTTCCTACAATGAGCAGTTCTTC.

The chain carries TRBV5-4 and TRBJ1-4; D not certain. Germline lookup yields CDR1 SGHNT and CDR2 YYREEE (reference sequence). Trimming took off 5 bases at V and 8 bases at J, with 25 bases between the two ends. This CDR3 spans 17 amino acids. Written as DNA, the CDR3 is TGTGCCAGCAGGTTGAGGAAGGGCCGGGCTATGGGGGAAAAACTGTTTTTT. Translation gives CASRLRKGRAMGEKLFF.

The rearrangement links TRBV10-3 to TRBJ2-5; 11 nucleotides agree with TRBD1. The trim removed 0 bases at V and 5 bases at J, leaving 5 bases unmatched. Germline CDR1 and CDR2: ENHRY and SYGVKD. CDR3 size: 16 residues. In nucleotides, the CDR3 is TGTGCCATCAGTGAGTCTGGGACAGGGGGTCTCGAGACCCAGTACTTC. It codes for CAISESGTGGLETQYF.

The chain joins TRBV7-2 to TRBJ2-7, with D possibly TRBD1 on 6 matching bases. V was cut by 1 base and J by 3 bases, with 10 bases left in between. This CDR3 has 14 residues. Looked up from germline, CDR1 is SGHTA and CDR2 is FQGNSA. The CDR3 is CASSLGSTGYEQYF. For the CDR3, the DNA is TGTGCCAGCAGCTTAGGATCGACAGGCTACGAGCAGTACTTC.

The V call is TRBV7-2, the J call TRBJ2-1, with 7 nucleotides matching TRBD2. The CDR3 loop spans 15 amino acids. Trimming took 3 bases from V and 9 from J; bases not matched to a gene: 11. The germline gives CDR1 SGHTA, CDR2 FQGNSA. CDR3 in amino acids: CASSFGGRAFSEQFF. The CDR3 nucleotides read TGTGCCAGCAGCTTCGGTGGGAGGGCCTTTAGTGAGCAGTTCTTC.

This clone has a handful of counts. The chain joins TRBV18 to TRBJ2-1; D gene unclear. Germline-derived CDR1 and CDR2 are KGHSH and LQKENI. The CDR3 has 15 residues. Between the trimmed V and J ends, which lost 0 bases and 5 bases, there was a span of 11 bases. The CDR3 bases are TGTGCCAGCTCACCACCGTCTCAGCATGACAATGAGCAGTTCTTC. Encoded protein: CASSPPSQHDNEQFF. The full variable domain, rest sourced from reference TRBV18 and TRBJ2-1, is NAGVMQNPRHLVRRRGQEARLRCSPMKGHSHVYWYRQLPEEGLKFMVYLQKENIIDESGMPKERFSAEFPKEGPSILRIQQVVRGDSAAYFCASSPPSQHDNEQFFGPGTRLTVL.

Note on this clone: Other DNA sequences in this sample translate to the same CDR3. This CDR3 is CASRRTVQETQYF. DNA of the CDR3: TGTGCCAGCAGACGGACAGTGCAAGAGACCCAGTACTTC. J is TRBJ2-5 and V is TRBV6-5; possible D gene TRBD1, 6 bases. Germline CDR1 is MNHEY and CDR2 is SVGAGI. V lost 6 bases to trimming and J lost 2 bases, with 10 bases between them. The CDR3 sequence is 13 residues long.

This chain connects TRBV6-1 to TRBJ2-5; a possible D gene is TRBD2 (6 bases). The germline V and J ends were trimmed by 4 bases and 2 bases, with 20 bases remaining between them. Germline CDR1 is MNHNS and CDR2 is SASEGT. The CDR3 extends over 17 amino acids. This CDR3 is CASSGSFGGTRQETQYF. The CDR3 DNA sequence: TGTGCCAGCAGTGGATCGTTCGGCGGGACTCGGCAAGAGACCCAGTACTTC.

The genes are TRBV7-9 and TRBJ2-1; TRBD2 aligns across 11 bases. The CDR3 loop spans 15 amino acids. V was pared by 1 base and J by 8 bases, with 4 bases of the junction left unmatched. CDR1 and CDR2 from the germline V gene are SEHNR and FQNEAQ (reference sequence). This chain's CDR3 is CASSLVSSGRDEQFF. CDR3 sequence (DNA): TGTGCCAGCAGCTTAGTCAGTAGCGGGAGGGATGAGCAGTTCTTC.